Below, 10 T cell receptor beta chains from the same sample are listed, as sequenced in a study of OX40 agonist ivuxolimab in advanced cancers. Sequencing used immunoSEQ multiplex PCR; TCRdb keeps in-frame clones, though not all of them. The table has around 70,000 clones, about 84% seen once. The sample consisted of CD4+ or CD8+ T cells sorted from blood, taken in a trial of the OX40 agonist ivuxolimab. These receptor sequences come from an adult with an advanced solid tumor such as melanoma, head and neck, liver or kidney cancer.

The genes are TRBV19 and TRBJ1-6, with D uncertain. Trimming pared 3 bases from V and 5 bases from J, leaving 8 bases between. This CDR3 is built from 14 residues. Germline V lookup: CDR1 LNHDA, CDR2 SQIVND (reference sequence). CDR3 amino acids: CASSIWTNNSPLHF. Here the CDR3 DNA reads TGTGCCAGTAGTATCTGGACTAATAATTCACCCCTCCACTTT.

The rearrangement links TRBV6-4 to TRBJ2-3; 8 positions match TRBD1. The CDR3 runs to 15 residues. V shed 8 bases, J shed 6 bases, and the junction held 13 bases outside the gene matches. Germline loops: CDR1 MRHNA, CDR2 SNTAGT. CDR3 sequence reads: CASSLGGQGGDTQYF. Here the CDR3 DNA reads TGTGCCAGCTCCTTGGGAGGACAGGGCGGGGATACGCAGTATTTT.

The V gene is TRBV7-6, the J gene TRBJ2-5; TRBD1 agrees at 8 bases. V dropped 6 bases and J dropped 5; count of bases not matched to a gene: 8. This CDR3 comprises 14 residues. CDR1 SGHVS and CDR2 FNYEAQ come from the germline V gene. CDR3 loop: CASSYQGARETQYF. The CDR3, as DNA: TGTGCCAGCAGTTATCAGGGGGCGAGGGAGACCCAGTACTTC.

This clone was detected only a few times. This sequence joins TRBV6-5 and TRBJ1-6; D may be TRBD1 (6 bases). Deletions cut 4 bases from V and 6 bases from J, with 10 bases between. CDR1 MNHEY and CDR2 SVGAGI come from the germline V gene. This CDR3 has 14 amino acids. CDR3 in amino acids: CASSLVGGNSPLHF. For the CDR3, the DNA is TGTGCCAGCAGTTTGGTAGGGGGTAATTCACCCCTCCACTTT.

The J gene is TRBJ1-5, the V gene TRBV25-1, with D unresolved. Germline V lookup: CDR1 MGHDK, CDR2 SYGVNS. Trimming cost V 5 bases and J 0 bases, with 17 bases left between them. The CDR3 covers 17 residues. The CDR3 sequence is CASSPKGQAYSNQPQHF. The CDR3 DNA reads TGTGCCAGCAGTCCCAAGGGCCAGGCCTATAGCAATCAGCCCCAGCATTTT.

This rearrangement joins TRBV2 to TRBJ1-2, with TRBD1 as a possible D gene (5 bases). The CDR3 has 14 residues. Germline V gives CDR1 SNHLY, CDR2 FYNNEI. Trimming removed 4 bases from V and 0 bases from J, with 9 bases in between. CDR3 loop: CASSAGRANYGYTF. CDR3 in DNA: TGTGCCAGCAGTGCAGGGAGGGCTAACTATGGCTACACCTTC.

The chain couples TRBV18 to TRBJ2-3; 11 positions agree with TRBD2. This CDR3 has 15 residues. Germline values: CDR1 KGHSH, CDR2 LQKENI. J was trimmed by 9 bases and V by 3 bases; bases with no gene match: 8. CDR3 sequence reads: CASSPGLAVQETQYF. CDR3 sequence (DNA): TGTGCCAGCTCACCGGGACTAGCGGTCCAGGAGACGCAGTATTTT.

This clone has a single count. The V gene is TRBV15, the J gene TRBJ2-1, with 9 bases lining up with TRBD2. The V segment lost 0 bases and the J segment 9 bases; nucleotides outside the gene matches: 12. CDR3 length equals 17 residues. From germline, CDR1 is LNHNV and CDR2 YYDKDF (reference sequence). The CDR3 coding sequence is TGTGCCACCAGCAGAGATCGGGGAGCGGGAGGCGGTATTGAGCAGTTCTTC. Its protein is CATSRDRGAGGGIEQFF.

This sequence joins TRBV6-5 and TRBJ1-1; D is ambiguous. Germline V CDR1 and CDR2: MNHEY, SVGAGI. Trimming left V 2 bases short and J 1 base short, with 8 bases between. CDR3 size: 14 residues. CDR3: CASSYGSANTEAFF. The CDR3 DNA follows: TGTGCCAGCAGTTACGGTTCGGCGAACACTGAAGCTTTCTTT.

The chain carries TRBV11-2 and TRBJ2-1; D call uncertain. In germline, CDR1 is SGHAT, CDR2 FQNNGV. The CDR3 extends over 17 amino acids. The germline V and J ends were trimmed by 0 bases and 5 bases, with 17 bases remaining between them. DNA for the CDR3: TGTGCCAGCAGCTTAGATAGAGTCAGGCTTCAGAACAATGAGCAGTTCTTC. Encoded protein: CASSLDRVRLQNNEQFF. The entire variable domain, with the rest obtained from reference TRBV11-2 and TRBJ2-1, is as follows: EAGVAQSPRYKIIEKRQSVAFWCNPISGHATLYWYQQILGQGPKLLIQFQNNGVVDDSQLPKDRFSAERLKGVDSTLKIQPAKLEDSAVYLCASSLDRVRLQNNEQFFGPGTRLTVL.